This T cell receptor beta chain originates from a study of CD8 T cells in ankylosing spondylitis. Study results and limitations: For ankylosing spondylitis blood, a TCR beta motif of roughly 8 highly homologous variants appeared characteristic. According to the report, clones linked to the disease were significantly enriched in matched synovial fluid samples taken from ankylosing spondylitis patients.

TCRdb analysed the 5' RACE reads with MiXCR anew, one entry per CDR3 protein. The sample consists of 200,000 to 250,000 distinct CDR3 sequences, 6% to 8% of them appearing once. In its sample, this clonotype was seen many times. Its specificity is not known. CDR3 length: 12 amino acids. V gave up 6 bases and J gave up 5 bases, with 9 bases separating them. CDR1 and CDR2 (germline): MDHEN, SYDVKM. The sample taken for sequencing was blood, either unsorted or a sorted T cell fraction (not recorded which). The TCR comes from a male donor with ankylosing spondylitis. This sequence joins TRBV28 and TRBJ2-3, with D hard to call. The CDR3 spells CASRKGVDTQYF. CDR3 nucleotides: TGTGCCAGCAGAAAAGGTGTAGATACGCAGTATTTT.